This TCR beta chain originates from a study of blood T cells in healthy people across ages (dated by TCRdb to between 2014 and 2017). Study-wide context: In model experiments, template switching captured about one uniquely barcoded TCR beta cDNA molecule for every two T cells. The study measured age-related changes in TCR beta repertoire diversity using deep sequencing normalized with unique cDNA molecular identifiers. Four age groups were formed from the donors: young (average 16 years), middle-aged (around 40), aged (approximately 60) and long-lived (approximately 78). To avoid experimental bias, donors of different ages were spread randomly across the sequencing lanes. Using the same blood draw, the study looked at two additional independent replicas of 1 million unique cDNA reads for two donors, one aged 18 to 30 and the other aged 80 or older. Overall results and qualifications from the work: Estimates of total diversity from one million sequenced T cells were regarded as lower bounds and underestimates. Compared with the aged group, the long-lived group had more naive CD4+ T cells, fewer expanded clones and increased TCR diversity, suggesting age selection. The CMV infection status of donors was not known, potentially confounding age-related changes in expanded clonotypes. A strong correlation was found between observed TCR beta diversity and the percentage of naive T cells measured by flow cytometry. Conclusive comparison of naive and antigen-experienced compartments was prevented by the profiling of bulk unsorted PBMCs. Observed TCR beta diversity per million T cells fell roughly linearly with age, and a significant reduction was already apparent by age around 40.

Systemically healthy Caucasian individuals from Russia, roughly 40 in total and aged 6 to 90 years, were included as donors. Roughly 9.5 milliliters of peripheral blood were drawn from each donor into EDTA-treated Vacutainer tubes. PBMCs were isolated by Ficoll-Paque density-gradient centrifugation, with at least 7 million obtained per sample. Trizol reagent was used to extract total RNA from PBMCs, with at least 6 micrograms per sample. Naive CD45RAhigh/CD27high T cell percentages were measured by flow cytometry on a PBMC aliquot from every donor. Counted from cysteine to phenylalanine, this CDR3 has 15 amino acids. Of all the DNA, just the CDR3 is kept, 45 bases in frame from base 1. CDR1 is given as MNHEY and CDR2 as SMNVEV, both from the germline V gene (reference sequence). Trimmed from V: 6 bases; trimmed from J: 0 bases; junction bases lacking a gene match: 6. This clonotype has just a few counts. Its antigen is currently not known. It has no much larger one-base neighbor in the sample; base qualities were not kept.

Libraries were constructed by 5' RACE. The instrument given in TCRdb is Illumina HiSeq 2500. The second PCR ran for about 6 to 11 cycles and used a J-beta primer mix along with a sample-barcoded 5' primer. A unique molecular identifier was introduced onto each TCR beta cDNA molecule by a template-switch 5' adaptor carrying 12 random nucleotides. Each sample yielded at least 3 million CDR3-containing paired-end reads. First-strand cDNA synthesis was performed from all RNA using the Mint cDNA synthesis kit, with priming by a TRBC-specific oligonucleotide. All cDNA was treated with uracil-DNA glycosylase and then went through a first 18-cycle PCR with the universal primers M1SS and BC2_uni_R. Turning to the authors' computational methods: For normalization, 1 million high-quality reads, each with a distinct molecular identifier, were randomly selected from each sample. Instead of being binned into consensus sequences, reads with shared molecular identifiers were discarded. MiTCR, run with a Q25 quality threshold and the strictest error-elimination algorithm, handled CDR3 identification, clonotype clustering and error correction. A nonparametric unseen species model with Euler transformation was used to estimate a lower bound on total TCR beta diversity. The raw public reads went through TCRdb reprocessing: fastp at Q25, MiXCR clone calling, in-frame beta chains kept. Every entry covers one CDR3 protein and lists the most common genes and DNA from its rows. TCRdb, not the authors, supplied the V and J calls. The sample table records some 900,000 distinct CDR3 sequences; about 48% of these occur just once. In total, the top ten clones hold under 15% of the sample.

The rearrangement combines TRBV27 with TRBJ1-1; a stretch of 8 junction bases matches TRBD1. The source is a man aged 25 to 45 in good health. Source material: blood. The DNA sequence reads TGTGCCAGCAGCTTTCGGACAGGGATGAACACTGAAGCTTTCTTT. Translated, it gives CASSFRTGMNTEAFF.